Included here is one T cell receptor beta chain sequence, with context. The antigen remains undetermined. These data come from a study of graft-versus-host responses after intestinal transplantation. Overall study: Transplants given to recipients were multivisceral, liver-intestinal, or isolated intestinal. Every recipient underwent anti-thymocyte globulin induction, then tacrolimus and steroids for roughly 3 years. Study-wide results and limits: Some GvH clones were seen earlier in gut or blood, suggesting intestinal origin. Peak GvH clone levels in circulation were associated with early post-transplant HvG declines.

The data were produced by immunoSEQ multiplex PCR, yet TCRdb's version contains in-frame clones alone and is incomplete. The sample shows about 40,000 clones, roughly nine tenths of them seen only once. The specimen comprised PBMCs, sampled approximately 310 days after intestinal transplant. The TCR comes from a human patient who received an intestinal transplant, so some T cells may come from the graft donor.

CDR3 bases: TGCAGCGGGGGACTAGCGGTCTACAATGAGCAGTTCTTC. Translation: CSGGLAVYNEQFF. The chain uses TRBV29-1 and TRBJ2-1; TRBD2 matches at 11 bases. CDR1 is SQVTM, CDR2 ANQGSEA, per germline. CDR3 length equals 13 residues. Unmatched junction bases numbered 2, after V lost 7 bases and J lost 3 bases.